A single sample gave rise to the 24 T cell receptor beta chains below, sequenced in a study of identical twins. In TCRdb, the 5' RACE reads were re-called with MiXCR into one record per CDR3 protein. The sample shows under 900,000 distinct CDR3 sequences, over 9% of them seen only once. These records were also assigned to another study, of yellow fever vaccine responses in identical twins.

Sequencing was carried out using PBMCs. The receptors stem from a woman aged 18-29 years in good health.

This clonotype was detected a few times. The V gene is TRBV6-5, the J gene TRBJ1-4; no clear D. This CDR3 spans 15 amino acids. The V gene's germline CDR1 is MNHEY and CDR2 SVGAGI. V lost 0 bases, J lost 8 bases, and 13 bases lay in between. This CDR3 is CASSYSSMGMEKLFF. The DNA of the CDR3 is TGTGCCAGCAGTTACTCGAGTATGGGTATGGAAAAACTGTTTTTT.

This clonotype was seen more than once but under ten times. The genes are TRBV5-1 and TRBJ2-1; perhaps TRBD2 as D (7 bases). V was pared by 0 bases and J by 7 bases, with 17 bases between. Germline-derived CDR1 and CDR2 are SGHRS and YFSETQ. The CDR3 length is 16 residues. This chain's CDR3 is CASSLEGGARSNEQFF. The CDR3 region has the DNA TGCGCCAGCAGCTTGGAGGGGGGGGCGAGGAGTAATGAGCAGTTCTTC. Full variable domain (remainder filled in from reference TRBV5-1 and TRBJ2-1): KAGVTQTPRYLIKTRGQQVTLSCSPISGHRSVSWYQQTPGQGLQFLFEYFSETQRNKGNFPGRFSGRQFSNSRSEMNVSTLELGDSALYLCASSLEGGARSNEQFFGPGTRLTVL.

V gene TRBV7-9 combines with J gene TRBJ2-1; 7 positions match TRBD1. J was trimmed by 5 bases and V by 5 bases; bases with no gene match: 9. Germline V gene lookup returns CDR1 SEHNR and CDR2 FQNEAQ (reference sequence). The CDR3 contains 15 residues. The CDR3 DNA follows: TGTGCCAGCAGCCGAAAGCAGGGGGTGAACAATGAGCAGTTCTTC. It specifies CASSRKQGVNNEQFF.

The chain couples TRBV20-1 to TRBJ2-3; TRBD2 agrees at 11 bases. Germline V gene data show CDR1 as DFQATT and CDR2 as SNEGSKA (reference sequence). The junction had 16 bases not matched to a gene; V was cut back by 6 bases and J by 2 bases. The CDR3 has 18 residues. CDR3 DNA sequence: TGCAGTGCCCAATCGGGACTAGCGGCCACGCTTGCCACAGATACGCAGTATTTT. Its translation is CSAQSGLAATLATDTQYF.

The chain carries TRBV7-2 and TRBJ2-1, with 8 bases lining up with TRBD2. The CDR3 has 16 amino acids. Germline V CDR1 and CDR2: SGHTA, FQGNSA. V gave up 7 bases and J gave up 0 bases; unmatched junction bases: 8. The CDR3 loop reads CASNPRGGGSYNEQFF. CDR3 nucleotides: TGTGCCAGCAACCCCCGGGGGGGTGGCTCCTACAATGAGCAGTTCTTC.

This chain links TRBV4-1 with TRBJ1-4; the D gene is possibly TRBD1 (6 bases). This CDR3 has 15 residues. Germline loops: CDR1 MGHRA, CDR2 YSYEKL. Trimming left V 0 bases short and J 8 bases short, with 13 bases between. In DNA, the CDR3 is TGCGCCAGCAGCCAAGAAGTACGGCAGGGGGAAAAACTGTTTTTT. Encoded protein: CASSQEVRQGEKLFF.

For this clonotype: One end of the junction does not line up with germline, which may come from a read error. The chain links TRBV15 to TRBJ2-7, with 7 bases lining up with TRBD2. The CDR3 is 13 amino acids. The germline V gene encodes CDR1 LNHNV and CDR2 YYDKDF (reference sequence). CDR3 amino acids: CATGRSGGDEQYF. CDR3 in DNA: TGTGCCACCGGCAGATCGGGAGGTGACGAGCAGTACTTC. Full variable domain (outside the CDR3, taken from reference TRBV15 and TRBJ2-7): DAMVIQNPRYQVTQFGKPVTLSCSQTLNHNVMYWYQQKSSQAPKLLFHYYDKDFNNEADTPDNFQSRRPNTSFCFLDIRSPGLGDTAMYLCATGRSGGDEQYFGPGTRLTVT.

Concerning this clonotype itself: Relative to the germline gene, one junction end is altered; a read error may explain this. The chain employs TRBV4-1 and TRBJ2-5; 9 nucleotides line up with TRBD1. Germline V gives CDR1 MGHRA, CDR2 YSYEKL. The CDR3 sequence is 12 residues long. CDR3 amino acids: CASSHPRDRVNF. The CDR3 DNA sequence: TGCGCCAGCAGCCACCCTCGGGACAGGGTGAACTTC.

J is TRBJ2-7 and V is TRBV7-9; weak D call: TRBD2 (6 bases). Trimming took off 3 bases at V and 3 bases at J, with 15 bases between the two ends. The CDR3 is 15 residues long. Per germline, CDR1 SEHNR and CDR2 FQNEAQ (reference sequence). DNA of the CDR3: TGTGCCAGCAGCTTCTGGACCCCGGGGGACTACGAGCAGTACTTC. Protein: CASSFWTPGDYEQYF. The whole variable domain, remainder taken from reference TRBV7-9 and TRBJ2-7, is DTGVSQNPRHKITKRGQNVTFRCDPISEHNRLYWYRQTLGQGPEFLTYFQNEAQLEKSRLLSDRFSAERPKGSFSTLEIQRTEQGDSAMYLCASSFWTPGDYEQYFGPGTRLTVT.

This sequence joins TRBV7-8 and TRBJ2-4; TRBD1 agrees at 9 bases. Per germline, CDR1 SGHVS and CDR2 FQNEAQ. The CDR3 contains 17 residues. Trimming at V came to 0 bases and at J to 10 bases, leaving 13 bases not matched to a gene. The CDR3 DNA sequence: TGTGCCAGCAGCTTAGCGATTCGAACAGGGGGCGCAAGAATTCAGTACTTC. This codes for CASSLAIRTGGARIQYF.

This clonotype has just a few counts. The V and J genes are TRBV20-1 and TRBJ1-6; maybe TRBD1 (5 bases). CDR3 size: 16 residues. Germline V CDR1 and CDR2: DFQATT, SNEGSKA (reference sequence). V lost 6 bases and J 7 bases, leaving 22 bases between the germline ends. CDR3 residues: CSAPVGGSNWNSPLHF. CDR3 DNA sequence: TGCAGTGCCCCGGTCGGGGGTTCGAATTGGAATTCACCCCTCCACTTT.

The J gene is TRBJ2-7, the V gene TRBV29-1; possible D gene TRBD1, 6 bases. Trimming removed 4 bases at V and 0 bases at J, with 7 bases between. Germline V gene data show CDR1 as SQVTM and CDR2 as ANQGSEA. This CDR3 spans 12 amino acids. CDR3 sequence reads: CSVGQASYEQYF. CDR3 coding DNA: TGCAGCGTTGGACAGGCCTCCTACGAGCAGTACTTC.

There are a few counts of this clonotype. The rearrangement joins TRBV7-2 to TRBJ2-7; D unresolved. This CDR3 comprises 15 residues. V lost 3 bases and J lost 6, with 18 bases in between. Germline CDR1 reads SGHTA; CDR2 reads FQGNSA. For the CDR3, the DNA is TGTGCCAGCAGCTTTACAGTCTACACGGCTTTCGAGCAGTACGTC. This sequence encodes CASSFTVYTAFEQYV.

V is TRBV11-1 and J is TRBJ2-5, with 8 positions matching TRBD2. Germline V lookup: CDR1 SGHAT, CDR2 FQDESV (reference sequence). Trimming cost V 7 bases and J 5 bases; bases outside gene matches: 24. The CDR3 runs to 19 residues. The CDR3 region is CASTNRPPRRRGDLETQYF. The CDR3 DNA reads as TGTGCCAGCACCAACCGCCCGCCAAGACGGCGGGGGGACTTGGAGACCCAGTACTTC. Drawing the rest from reference TRBV11-1 and TRBJ2-5, the complete variable domain is EAEVAQSPRYKITEKSQAVAFWCDPISGHATLYWYRQILGQGPELLVQFQDESVVDDSQLPKDRFSAERLKGVDSTLKIQPAELGDSAMYLCASTNRPPRRRGDLETQYFGPGTRLLVL.

This clonotype was found many times. The chain uses TRBV4-1 and TRBJ1-2, with no clear D. The V end was cut by 0 bases, the J end by 8 bases, with 13 bases between. Germline CDR1 MGHRA, CDR2 YSYEKL. The CDR3 length is 14 residues. The CDR3 spells CASSQDLTASGYTF. The CDR3 DNA follows: TGCGCCAGCAGCCAAGATCTAACAGCGTCCGGCTACACCTTC.

The chain carries TRBV9 and TRBJ2-2; 7 nucleotides line up with TRBD2. The CDR3 sequence is 16 residues long. Germline V gene sequence: CDR1 SGDLS, CDR2 YYNGEE. V gave up 0 bases and J gave up 1 base; unmatched junction bases: 3. As DNA, the CDR3 is TGTGCCAGCAGCGTAGAGGGGACTATGAACACCGGGGAGCTGTTTTTT. This encodes CASSVEGTMNTGELFF.

This clonotype appeared a few times. The V gene is TRBV20-1, the J gene TRBJ2-1, with 12 bases aligning to TRBD2. The length of the CDR3 is 15 residues. V was pared by 1 base and J by 7 bases, with 5 bases of the junction left unmatched. The germline V gene has CDR1 DFQATT and CDR2 SNEGSKA (reference sequence). The CDR3 reads CSARARTSGKNEQFF. Here the CDR3 DNA reads TGCAGTGCTAGAGCCCGGACTAGCGGGAAGAATGAGCAGTTCTTC.

The gene calls are TRBV12-3 or TRBV12-4 and TRBJ1-2; D is undetermined. The CDR3 contains 13 residues. The V end was cut by 3 bases, the J end by 4 bases, with 9 bases between. The CDR3 region is CASSLTPIYGYTF. The CDR3 nucleotides are TGTGCCAGCAGTTTGACCCCTATCTATGGCTACACCTTC.

V is TRBV5-6 and J is TRBJ2-1, with TRBD1 as a possible D gene (6 bases). The CDR3 runs 16 residues. Per germline, CDR1 SGHDT and CDR2 YYEEEE. The V end was cut by 2 bases, the J end by 9 bases, with 21 bases between. The CDR3 sequence is CASSLGQPTSLSEQFF. The CDR3 nucleotides are TGTGCCAGCAGCTTAGGACAGCCTACTTCGCTCAGTGAGCAGTTCTTC.

The chain uses TRBV6-1 and TRBJ2-7; 8 nucleotides agree with TRBD1. The CDR3 totals 14 residues. The germline V gene has CDR1 MNHNS and CDR2 SASEGT. V shed 6 bases, J shed 4 bases, and the junction held 8 bases outside the gene matches. The CDR3 nucleotides read TGTGCCAGCAGAGAGGACAGGGAGAAATACGAGCAGTACTTC. Protein: CASREDREKYEQYF.

J is TRBJ2-3 and V is TRBV10-1, with TRBD2 matching over 10 bases. Trimming cost V 0 bases and J 3 bases; bases outside gene matches: 9. CDR1 and CDR2 from the germline V gene are WNHNN and SYGVQD (reference sequence). This CDR3 contains 18 residues. The CDR3 loop reads CASSESISGRHFTDTQYF. The DNA of the CDR3 is TGCGCCAGCAGTGAGTCGATTAGCGGGAGGCACTTTACAGATACGCAGTATTTT.

The chain uses TRBV9 and TRBJ2-1; 11 positions agree with TRBD2. V was pared by 3 bases and J by 4 bases, with 3 bases of the junction left unmatched. This CDR3 region has 15 residues. CDR1 is SGDLS and CDR2 is YYNGEE in the germline V gene. The CDR3: CASSAGLAEYNEQFF. The CDR3 DNA is TGTGCCAGCAGCGCGGGACTAGCGGAATACAATGAGCAGTTCTTC.

This clonotype appeared many times. This chain links TRBV7-2 with TRBJ1-2; D is uncertain. Per the germline V gene, CDR1 is SGHTA and CDR2 is FQGNSA. V was clipped by 1 base and J by 3 bases, with 9 bases between them. The CDR3 length is 14 residues. CDR3: CASSLGRADYGYTF. The DNA of the CDR3 is TGTGCCAGCAGCTTAGGGAGGGCCGACTATGGCTACACCTTC.

This clonotype was seen a handful of times. The CDR3 protein is CASSLVTTLWGTGELFF. CDR3 in DNA: TGTGCCAGCAGCTTAGTGACGACCTTGTGGGGTACCGGGGAGCTGTTTTTT. This chain uses TRBV11-2 with TRBJ2-2; D gene unclear. Germline values: CDR1 SGHAT, CDR2 FQNNGV. The CDR3 runs to 17 residues. Between the trimmed V and J ends, which lost 1 base and 5 bases, there was a span of 17 bases.